This TCR beta chain was found in a study of blood T cell repertoires in COVID-19. Study-wide background: T cells, B-cell-depleted T cells, or PBMCs supplied cDNA or gDNA.

The data were produced by immunoSEQ multiplex PCR, yet TCRdb's version contains in-frame clones alone and is incomplete. The sample includes some 52,000 clones, 70% to 90% of them seen just once. The germline V gene has CDR1 LNHDA and CDR2 SQIVND (reference sequence). The length of the CDR3 is 14 residues. The V gene lost 7 bases and the J gene lost 0 bases, with 12 bases spanning the gap. The chain is built from TRBV19 and TRBJ2-5; weak D call: TRBD2 (5 bases). The sample comprised peripheral blood. The receptor comes from a man in his 70s with acute or convalescent COVID-19. The CDR3 sequence: CASKVGGNQETQYF. As DNA, the CDR3 is TGTGCCAGTAAAGTTGGAGGCAACCAAGAGACCCAGTACTTC.